This is a list of T cell receptor beta chains from one sample in a study of molecular identifiers for immune sequencing clone quantification. TCRdb re-analysed the PCR reads in MiXCR, keeping a single row per CDR3 protein. The sample comprises about 89,000 distinct CDR3 sequences, roughly 19% of which are singletons, and around 0.8% rests with the top ten. The source material was naive CD8+ T cells from blood, with Jurkat cell RNA spiked in. These TCRs come from a human donor in good health. Some libraries in this study had Jurkat cell RNA spiked in. CDR3s include the opening cysteine and the closing phenylalanine or tryptophan. A D gene is named only where the DNA matches it firmly. Clone size reads once, few, many, or a class if the clone is expanded.

>TRBV19|TRBJ2-6|many|NA
TGTGCCAGTACCAATGTAGGGGCCGGGGCCAACGTCCTGACTTTC
CASTNVGAGANVLTF
>TRBV7-2|TRBJ1-5|many|TRBD1
TGTGCCAGCAGCTTAGGGTCCCGGGACAGCTATAATCAGCCCCAGCATTTT
CASSLGSRDSYNQPQHF
>TRBV27|TRBJ2-5|few|TRBD1
TGTGCCAGCAGTCCAGGGGCAGGGGGCTATCGCTCCGACCAGTACTTC
CASSPGAGGYRSDQYF
>TRBV13|TRBJ1-3|many|NA
TGTGCCAGCAGCCTACGTACGGGGTCTGGAAACACCATATATTTT
CASSLRTGSGNTIYF
>TRBV7-9|TRBJ2-7|many|NA
TGTGCCAGCAGCTTAGGAAGGGGCGGCGGCTACGAGCAGTACTTC
CASSLGRGGGYEQYF
>TRBV19|TRBJ1-1|many|NA
TGTGCCAGTAGTCCCCATGGGGGGAACACTGAAGCTTTCTTT
CASSPHGGNTEAFF
>TRBV7-2|TRBJ2-1|many|TRBD2
TGTGCCAGCAGCCGATGGCGGGGGGGCCTGGATGAGCAGTTCTTC
CASSRWRGGLDEQFF
>TRBV20-1|TRBJ2-7|many|NA
TGCAGTGCTAGAGGGGAGCCGATCGACGAGCAGTACTTC
CSARGEPIDEQYF
>TRBV4-1|TRBJ1-5|few|NA
TGCGCCAGCAGCCAAGAACCCACAGGGACTTCTAGCAATCAGCCCCAGCATTTT
CASSQEPTGTSSNQPQHF
>TRBV7-9|TRBJ2-3|many|TRBD2
TGTGCCAGCAGCCCCCTAGCGGGGGGGCCAGATACGCAGTATTTT
CASSPLAGGPDTQYF
>TRBV6-2/TRBV6-3|TRBJ1-5|many|NA
TGTGCCAGCAGTTACTGGGGTAGCAATCAGCCCCAGCATTTT
CASSYWGSNQPQHF
>TRBV7-9|TRBJ1-5|many|NA
TGTGCCAGCAGCTTTGGACAGAACAATCAGCCCCAGCATTTT
CASSFGQNNQPQHF
>TRBV4-3|TRBJ1-6|many|NA
TGCGCCAGCAGCCAAGATCGGCACGTCGGGGGTGGGGCCTATAATTCACCCCTCCACTTT
CASSQDRHVGGGAYNSPLHF
>TRBV7-6|TRBJ1-6|many|NA
TGTGCCAGCAGCTTACCCGTAAACTCCCAGGGAGTGGATTCACCCCTCCACTTT
CASSLPVNSQGVDSPLHF